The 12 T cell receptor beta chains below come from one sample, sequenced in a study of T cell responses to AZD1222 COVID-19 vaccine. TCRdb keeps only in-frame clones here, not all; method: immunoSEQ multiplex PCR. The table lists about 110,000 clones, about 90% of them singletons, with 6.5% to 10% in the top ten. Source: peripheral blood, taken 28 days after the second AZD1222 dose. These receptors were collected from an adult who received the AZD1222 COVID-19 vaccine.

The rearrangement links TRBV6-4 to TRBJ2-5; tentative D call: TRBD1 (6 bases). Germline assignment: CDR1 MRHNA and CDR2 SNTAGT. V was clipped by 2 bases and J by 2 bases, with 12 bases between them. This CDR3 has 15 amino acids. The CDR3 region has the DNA TGTGCCAGCAGTGACGACTGGGGGCCGCAAGAGACCCAGTACTTC. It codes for CASSDDWGPQETQYF.

Written as DNA, the CDR3 is TGTGCCAGCACCTTAAGTGGGGGAGGCTACACCTTC. Translation gives CASTLSGGGYTF. The rearrangement uses TRBV6-5 and TRBJ1-2; D perhaps matches TRBD1 (5 bases). V lost 7 bases and J lost 8, with 14 bases in between. Germline lookup yields CDR1 MNHEY and CDR2 SVGAGI. This CDR3 spans 12 amino acids.

The CDR3 region has the DNA TGTGCCAGCGCCCTAGGGGGCGGCAATCAGCCCCAGCATTTT. This gives the protein CASALGGGNQPQHF. V gene TRBV7-9 combines with J gene TRBJ1-5; the match to TRBD1 covers 7 bases. V lost 8 bases and J lost 2; bases outside the gene matches: 6. Per germline, CDR1 SEHNR and CDR2 FQNEAQ (reference sequence). The CDR3 has 14 amino acids.

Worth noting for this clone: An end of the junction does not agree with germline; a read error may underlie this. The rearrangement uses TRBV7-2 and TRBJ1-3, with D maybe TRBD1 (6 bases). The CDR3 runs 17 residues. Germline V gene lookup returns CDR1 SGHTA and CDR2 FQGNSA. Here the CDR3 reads CASSLARTVDSGNTIYF. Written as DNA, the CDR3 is TGTGCCAGCAGCCTAGCAAGGACAGTGGACTCTGGAAACACCATATATTTT.

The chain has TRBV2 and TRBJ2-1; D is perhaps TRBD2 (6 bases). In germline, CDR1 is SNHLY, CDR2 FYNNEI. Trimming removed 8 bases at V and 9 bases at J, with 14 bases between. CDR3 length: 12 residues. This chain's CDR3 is CASRPSVREQFF. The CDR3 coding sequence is TGTGCCAGCCGTCCTAGCGTCCGTGAGCAGTTCTTC. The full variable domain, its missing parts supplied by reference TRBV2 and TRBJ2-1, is EPEVTQTPSHQVTQMGQEVILRCVPISNHLYFYWYRQILGQKVEFLVSFYNNEISEKSEIFDDQFSVERPDGSNFTLKIRSTKLEDSAMYFCASRPSVREQFFGPGTRLTVL.

CDR3 residues: CASSFDSRQPQHF. In DNA, the CDR3 is TGTGCCAGCAGCTTCGACAGTCGGCAGCCCCAGCATTTT. This chain joins TRBV7-9 and TRBJ1-5; weak D call: TRBD1 (5 bases). CDR3 length equals 13 residues. Per germline, CDR1 SEHNR and CDR2 FQNEAQ (reference sequence). The V end was cut by 3 bases, the J end by 7 bases, with 10 bases between. Filled out from reference TRBV7-9 and TRBJ1-5, the complete variable domain reads DTGVSQNPRHKITKRGQNVTFRCDPISEHNRLYWYRQTLGQGPEFLTYFQNEAQLEKSRLLSDRFSAERPKGSFSTLEIQRTEQGDSAMYLCASSFDSRQPQHFGDGTRLSIL.

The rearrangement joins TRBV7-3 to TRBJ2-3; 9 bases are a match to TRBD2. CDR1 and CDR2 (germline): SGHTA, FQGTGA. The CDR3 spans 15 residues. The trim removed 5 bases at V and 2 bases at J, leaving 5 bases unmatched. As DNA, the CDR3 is TGTGCCAGCAGCCGTAGCGGGGGTATCACAGATACGCAGTATTTT. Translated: CASSRSGGITDTQYF. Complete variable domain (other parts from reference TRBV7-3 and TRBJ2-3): GAGVSQTPSNKVTEKGKYVELRCDPISGHTALYWYRQSLGQGPEFLIYFQGTGAADDSGLPNDRFFAVRPEGSVSTLKIQRTERGDSAVYLCASSRSGGITDTQYFGPGTRLTVL.

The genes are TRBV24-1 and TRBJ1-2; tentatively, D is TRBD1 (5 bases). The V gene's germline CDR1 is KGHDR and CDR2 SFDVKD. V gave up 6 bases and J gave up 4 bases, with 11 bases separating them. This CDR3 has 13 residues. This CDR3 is CATSSTGFYGYTF. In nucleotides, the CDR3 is TGTGCCACCAGTTCTACAGGTTTCTATGGCTACACCTTC.

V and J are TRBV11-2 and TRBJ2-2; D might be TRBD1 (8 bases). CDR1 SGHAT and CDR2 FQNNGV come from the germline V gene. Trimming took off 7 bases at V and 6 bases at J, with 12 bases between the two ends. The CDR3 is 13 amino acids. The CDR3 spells CASTTGGAGELFF. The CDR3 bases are TGTGCCAGCACCACAGGGGGGGCCGGGGAGCTGTTTTTT.

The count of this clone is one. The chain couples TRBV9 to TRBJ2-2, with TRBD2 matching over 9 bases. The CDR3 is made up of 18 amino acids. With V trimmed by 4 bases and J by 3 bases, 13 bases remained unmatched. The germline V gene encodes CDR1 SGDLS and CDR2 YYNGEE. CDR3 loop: CASSPLSTGGGDTGELFF. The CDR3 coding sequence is TGTGCCAGCAGCCCCCTCAGTACTGGCGGGGGGGACACCGGGGAGCTGTTTTTT.

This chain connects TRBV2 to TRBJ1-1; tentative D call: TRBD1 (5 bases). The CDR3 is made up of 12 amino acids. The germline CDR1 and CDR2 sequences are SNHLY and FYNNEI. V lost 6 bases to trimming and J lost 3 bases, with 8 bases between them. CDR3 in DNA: TGTGCCAGCAGGGACACTTACACTGAAGCTTTCTTT. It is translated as CASRDTYTEAFF.

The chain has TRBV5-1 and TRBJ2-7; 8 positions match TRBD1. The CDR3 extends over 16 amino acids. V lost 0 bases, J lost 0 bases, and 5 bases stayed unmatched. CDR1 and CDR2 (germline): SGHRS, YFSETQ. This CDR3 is CASSLAVGTGSYEQYF. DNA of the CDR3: TGCGCCAGCAGCTTGGCGGTGGGGACAGGCTCCTACGAGCAGTACTTC.